This T cell receptor beta chain emerged from a study of cytomegalovirus exposure and HLA in healthy donors. General observations from the study: TCR beta V- and J-gene trimming, according to a later analysis, was linked to a missense DCLRE1C variant. 87-base-pair reads could not separate some V segments, including TRBV6-2 and TRBV6-3. Researchers had no immune exposure information except CMV serostatus available. Overall, around 160 TCR beta chains were annotated as cytomegalovirus-associated.

Researchers ran the PCR with 60 Vbeta and 13 Jbeta primers. Libraries were prepared by immunoSEQ multiplex PCR; TCRdb keeps only in-frame clonotypes and omits some of them. The sample holds under 200,000 clones, 65% to 85% seen once. This clone was seen a handful of times. Its matching antigen is unknown. Trimming stripped 2 bases from V and 1 base from J, with 9 bases between. Germline V gene sequence: CDR1 SEHNR, CDR2 FQNEAQ (reference sequence). The CDR3 sequence is 14 residues long. The sample was PBMCs. This sequence joins TRBV7-9 and TRBJ2-7; D ambiguous. The receptor comes from a man aged 35-49 years in good health and CMV-seropositive. The CDR3 sequence is CASSLSRLSYEQYF. The CDR3 DNA is TGTGCCAGCAGCTTATCCCGGTTATCCTACGAGCAGTACTTC.